Following are 5 T cell receptor beta chains from one sample sequenced in a study of early T cells in non-severe SARS-CoV-2 infection. TCRdb reprocessed the 5' RACE reads via MiXCR and lists one record per CDR3 protein. The sample gives tens of thousands of distinct CDR3 sequences, roughly 4.5% of which show up once; approximately 5% is in the top ten. Source: whole blood, taken at baseline. The source of these receptors is an adult who was a healthcare worker with PCR-confirmed SARS-CoV-2 infection or an uninfected control (not recorded which).

This clonotype has a count of ten or more. CDR3: CASSLTGSYTEAFF. The DNA of the CDR3 is TGTGCCAGCAGTTTAACAGGGTCCTACACTGAAGCTTTCTTT. The V and J genes are TRBV27 and TRBJ1-1; D perhaps matches TRBD1 (6 bases). Germline CDR1 is MNHEY and CDR2 is SMNVEV (reference sequence). This CDR3 has 14 residues. Trimming removed 2 bases from V and 3 bases from J, with 10 bases in between.

This clonotype came up many times. This sequence joins TRBV12-3 or TRBV12-4 and TRBJ2-5; D is uncertain. The length of the CDR3 is 12 residues. Trimming removed 5 bases at V and 5 bases at J, with 9 bases between. For the CDR3, the DNA is TGTGCCAGCAGTCCCAATGGGGAGACCCAGTACTTC. Its protein is CASSPNGETQYF.

This clonotype was seen many times. The chain has TRBV12-3 or TRBV12-4 and TRBJ1-1; 7 bases agree with TRBD1. This CDR3 is built from 14 residues. J lost 2 bases, V lost 6 bases, and 6 bases had no gene match. Here the CDR3 reads CASSPTGSNTEAFF. Written as DNA, the CDR3 is TGTGCCAGCAGCCCGACAGGGAGCAACACTGAAGCTTTCTTT.

The chain couples TRBV19 to TRBJ2-7; 8 positions match TRBD2. Germline trimming cut 6 bases from V and 0 bases from J; bases unmatched to any gene: 7. Germline-derived CDR1 and CDR2 are LNHDA and SQIVND (reference sequence). The CDR3 has 15 residues. DNA for the CDR3: TGTGCCAGTAGCGACCCCGGACTAGCCTCCTACGAGCAGTACTTC. It is translated as CASSDPGLASYEQYF.

This clonotype was recorded at least ten times. This chain links TRBV5-4 with TRBJ2-3; 8 bases are a match to TRBD2. This CDR3 has 15 residues. V dropped 5 bases and J dropped 4; count of bases not matched to a gene: 9. Germline V gene lookup returns CDR1 SGHNT and CDR2 YYREEE (reference sequence). CDR3 sequence: CASRPGGAAADTQYF. CDR3 nucleotide sequence: TGTGCCAGCAGGCCCGGGGGGGCTGCGGCAGATACGCAGTATTTT.